This is a list of T cell receptor beta chains from one sample in a study of blood T cells in healthy people across ages. One entry per CDR3 protein results from TCRdb running MiXCR on the 5' RACE reads. The table has around 1,600,000 distinct CDR3 sequences, 35% to 45% seen once. The sequenced material came from blood. The receptors shown here come from a woman aged 18-29 years in good health. Both conserved end residues are part of each CDR3. Fields, in order: J gene, clone size, V gene, D gene, CDR3 DNA, CDR3 protein. D genes are given only for firm matches. For some rows the clone size is stated as once, few or many, or as a class when expanded; others skip it.

j_call: TRBJ2-1; clone_size: few; v_call: TRBV20-1; d_call: TRBD2; cdr3_nt: TGCAGCTCCGGGACTAGCATCGTCAATGAGCAGTTCTTC; cdr3_aa: CSSGTSIVNEQFF
j_call: TRBJ2-5; clone_size: -; v_call: TRBV6-2/TRBV6-3; d_call: -; cdr3_nt: TGTGCCAGCAGTCGACTGGAGCAAGAGACCCAGTACTTC; cdr3_aa: CASSRLEQETQYF
j_call: TRBJ2-1; clone_size: few; v_call: TRBV5-1; d_call: TRBD1; cdr3_nt: TGCGCCAGCAGTCCGAAAAGGGGGCGTACCCTCTACAATGAGCAGTTCTTC; cdr3_aa: CASSPKRGRTLYNEQFF
j_call: TRBJ2-1; clone_size: few; v_call: TRBV6-5; d_call: -; cdr3_nt: TGTGCCAGCAGTTACTCGGCGACAGGAGACAATGAGCAGTTCTTC; cdr3_aa: CASSYSATGDNEQFF
j_call: TRBJ2-4; clone_size: -; v_call: TRBV21-1; d_call: -; cdr3_nt: TGTGCCAGCAGCAAAACCCGACAGGGGATAGCCAAAAACATTCAGTACTTC; cdr3_aa: CASSKTRQGIAKNIQYF
j_call: TRBJ1-2; clone_size: many; v_call: TRBV4-3; d_call: -; cdr3_nt: TGCGCCAGCAGCCAAGATCTTGGGGGGTATGGCTACACCTTC; cdr3_aa: CASSQDLGGYGYTF
j_call: TRBJ2-3; clone_size: -; v_call: TRBV15; d_call: TRBD1; cdr3_nt: TGTGCCACCAGCAGACAGGGGGCTTCAGATACGCAGTATTTT; cdr3_aa: CATSRQGASDTQYF
j_call: TRBJ2-5; clone_size: few; v_call: TRBV6-2/TRBV6-3; d_call: TRBD2; cdr3_nt: TGTGCCAGCGGCTGGACTAGCGGGGGCCAGTACCAAGAGACCCAGTACTTC; cdr3_aa: CASGWTSGGQYQETQYF
j_call: TRBJ1-2; clone_size: few; v_call: TRBV20-1; d_call: -; cdr3_nt: TGCAGTGCTGCCCGGGACCGCTACTATGGCTACACCTTC; cdr3_aa: CSAARDRYYGYTF
j_call: TRBJ2-1; clone_size: -; v_call: TRBV6-1; d_call: -; cdr3_nt: TGTGCCAGCATTGAACTTAGCTCCTACAATGAGCAGTTCTTC; cdr3_aa: CASIELSSYNEQFF
j_call: TRBJ2-7; clone_size: few; v_call: TRBV11-1; d_call: -; cdr3_nt: TGTGCCAGCAGCTTTACCCCCGGGAGCAGCGAGCAGTACTTC; cdr3_aa: CASSFTPGSSEQYF
j_call: TRBJ1-1; clone_size: few; v_call: TRBV7-2; d_call: -; cdr3_nt: TGTGCCAGCGTCCCTTCCAGGGGTACTGAAGCTTTCTTT; cdr3_aa: CASVPSRGTEAFF
j_call: TRBJ2-7; clone_size: few; v_call: TRBV10-1; d_call: TRBD1; cdr3_nt: TGCGCCAGCAGTGCGGGACGGGCAGGGGGCAATGAGCAGTACTTC; cdr3_aa: CASSAGRAGGNEQYF
j_call: TRBJ2-1; clone_size: -; v_call: TRBV27; d_call: -; cdr3_nt: TGTGCCAGCAGTTTATGGGCGGGGGCGAAGAATGAGCAGTTCTTC; cdr3_aa: CASSLWAGAKNEQFF
j_call: TRBJ1-5; clone_size: few; v_call: TRBV15; d_call: -; cdr3_nt: TGTGCCACCAGCAGTCGGGGTCGTGGTCAGCCCCAGCATTTT; cdr3_aa: CATSSRGRGQPQHF
j_call: TRBJ2-7; clone_size: -; v_call: TRBV7-9; d_call: -; cdr3_nt: TGTGCCTGCAGCTTAGGCAGCGTGAGCCCCTACAATGAGCAGTACTTC; cdr3_aa: CACSLGSVSPYNEQYF
j_call: TRBJ1-4; clone_size: few; v_call: TRBV20-1; d_call: -; cdr3_nt: TGCAGTGCTAAAGAGGTGGAAGGGGTGGTAGGTGAAAAACTGTTTTTT; cdr3_aa: CSAKEVEGVVGEKLFF
j_call: TRBJ1-2; clone_size: -; v_call: TRBV12-3/TRBV12-4; d_call: -; cdr3_nt: TGTGCCAACAGTGTCACAGGAGGGGGTGGCTACACCTTC; cdr3_aa: CANSVTGGGGYTF
j_call: TRBJ2-7; clone_size: -; v_call: TRBV29-1; d_call: -; cdr3_nt: TGCAGCGTTGAAACTTGGGCGGGTCGTACCTACGAGCAGTACTTC; cdr3_aa: CSVETWAGRTYEQYF
j_call: TRBJ2-7; clone_size: -; v_call: TRBV3-1; d_call: -; cdr3_nt: TGTGCCAGCAGCCCCGGACAGACTTTCTACGAGCAGTACTTC; cdr3_aa: CASSPGQTFYEQYF
j_call: TRBJ2-7; clone_size: -; v_call: TRBV12-3/TRBV12-4; d_call: -; cdr3_nt: TGTGCCAGCAGTTTAGGGGTCCTGCTTTACGAGCAGTACTTC; cdr3_aa: CASSLGVLLYEQYF
j_call: TRBJ2-7; clone_size: -; v_call: TRBV7-8; d_call: -; cdr3_nt: TGTGCCAGCAGCCACTCTAGGACCTACGAGCAGTACTTC; cdr3_aa: CASSHSRTYEQYF
j_call: TRBJ1-2; clone_size: few; v_call: TRBV4-3; d_call: TRBD1; cdr3_nt: TGCGCCAGCAGCCAATACGATACAGGGGTGTATGGCTACACCTTC; cdr3_aa: CASSQYDTGVYGYTF
j_call: TRBJ2-7; clone_size: -; v_call: TRBV7-2; d_call: -; cdr3_nt: TGTGCCAGCAAGGCCCCGGGGTCCTACAATGAGCAGTACTTC; cdr3_aa: CASKAPGSYNEQYF
j_call: TRBJ2-2; clone_size: -; v_call: TRBV7-2; d_call: -; cdr3_nt: TGTGCCAGCACCATGGGGGGACAAGTCGTCACCGGGGAGCTGTTTTTT; cdr3_aa: CASTMGGQVVTGELFF
j_call: TRBJ1-2; clone_size: -; v_call: TRBV7-9; d_call: TRBD1; cdr3_nt: TGTGCCAGCAGGAACAGGGGGCTTGGTGGCTACACCTTC; cdr3_aa: CASRNRGLGGYTF
j_call: TRBJ1-4; clone_size: -; v_call: TRBV4-3; d_call: -; cdr3_nt: TGCGCCAGCGGCCCTGGGACAAATAATGAAAAACTGTTTTTT; cdr3_aa: CASGPGTNNEKLFF
j_call: TRBJ2-4; clone_size: -; v_call: TRBV4-2; d_call: -; cdr3_nt: TGTGCCAGCAGCCGGCAGTACGAGATCTATACGGCGGCCAAAAACATTCAGTACTTC; cdr3_aa: CASSRQYEIYTAAKNIQYF
j_call: TRBJ1-1; clone_size: -; v_call: TRBV25-1; d_call: TRBD1; cdr3_nt: TGTGCCAGCAGTGAACTCGGGACAGGGGGTACTGAAGCTTTCTTT; cdr3_aa: CASSELGTGGTEAFF
j_call: TRBJ2-1; clone_size: -; v_call: TRBV11-3; d_call: -; cdr3_nt: TGTGCCAGCAGCCGCCTCCCAGGGAGCTCCTACAATGAGCAGTTCTTC; cdr3_aa: CASSRLPGSSYNEQFF
j_call: TRBJ2-1; clone_size: few; v_call: TRBV7-2; d_call: TRBD2; cdr3_nt: TGTGCCAGCAGCTTAGATTTGGTAGCGGGGACCTCCTACAATGAGCAGTTCTTC; cdr3_aa: CASSLDLVAGTSYNEQFF
j_call: TRBJ2-4; clone_size: few; v_call: TRBV20-1; d_call: -; cdr3_nt: TGCAGTGCTAGAGATGGCGGGAGGACAGGGCCTAAAAACATTCAGTACTTC; cdr3_aa: CSARDGGRTGPKNIQYF
j_call: TRBJ2-1; clone_size: -; v_call: TRBV30; d_call: TRBD2; cdr3_nt: TGTGCCTGGAGTGTACGCTATAGCGGGAGTTACAATGAGCAGTTCTTC; cdr3_aa: CAWSVRYSGSYNEQFF
j_call: TRBJ1-2; clone_size: -; v_call: TRBV9; d_call: -; cdr3_nt: TGTGCCAGCAGCGCCGAAGTCAGGGGCCGGGTCGGCTATGGCTACACCTTC; cdr3_aa: CASSAEVRGRVGYGYTF
j_call: TRBJ2-1; clone_size: few; v_call: TRBV6-5; d_call: -; cdr3_nt: TGTGCCAGCAAGCGGAAACCCTACAATGAGCAGTTCTTC; cdr3_aa: CASKRKPYNEQFF